This T cell receptor (beta chain) was captured by sequencing in a study of blood T cell repertoires in COVID-19. About the research overall: Researchers got acute and convalescent COVID-19 samples from the United States, Italy and Spain. PBMCs, B-cell-depleted T cells, or T cells provided the cDNA or gDNA that made up the material.

The CDR3 extends over 14 amino acids. V was shortened by 2 bases and J by 5 bases, with 7 bases between the two germline ends. CDR1 and CDR2 (germline): SGHTA, FQGNSA. In the authors' workflow: Researchers report that nucleated cell counts were estimated from reference gene primer amplification. This table comes from immunoSEQ multiplex PCR, and its TCRdb copy is limited to in-frame clones, with some not included. The D gene and trimming were derived from the DNA, and the V and J assignments and clone size from that table. This table has about 220,000 clones, around 85% appearing once. Seattle researchers signed up patients amid active infection and tracked them longitudinally.

The sequencing input was peripheral blood. This rearrangement joins TRBV7-2 to TRBJ1-6, with D tentatively TRBD1 (5 bases). The source is a woman in her 70s with COVID-19, enrolled during active disease. The CDR3 reads CASSLIGDNSPLHF. The CDR3 coding sequence is TGTGCCAGCAGCTTAATAGGGGATAATTCACCCCTCCACTTT.